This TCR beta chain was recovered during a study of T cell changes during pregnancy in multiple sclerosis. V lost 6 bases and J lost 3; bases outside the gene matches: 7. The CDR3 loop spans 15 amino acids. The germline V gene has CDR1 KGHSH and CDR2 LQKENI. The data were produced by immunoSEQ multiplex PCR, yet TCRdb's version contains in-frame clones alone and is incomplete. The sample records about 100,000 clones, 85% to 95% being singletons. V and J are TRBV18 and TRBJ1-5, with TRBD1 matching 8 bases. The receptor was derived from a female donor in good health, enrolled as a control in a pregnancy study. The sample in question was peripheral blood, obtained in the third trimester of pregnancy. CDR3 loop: CASSPSGQDNQPQHF. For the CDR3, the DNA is TGTGCCAGCTCCCCCTCGGGACAGGACAATCAGCCCCAGCATTTT.